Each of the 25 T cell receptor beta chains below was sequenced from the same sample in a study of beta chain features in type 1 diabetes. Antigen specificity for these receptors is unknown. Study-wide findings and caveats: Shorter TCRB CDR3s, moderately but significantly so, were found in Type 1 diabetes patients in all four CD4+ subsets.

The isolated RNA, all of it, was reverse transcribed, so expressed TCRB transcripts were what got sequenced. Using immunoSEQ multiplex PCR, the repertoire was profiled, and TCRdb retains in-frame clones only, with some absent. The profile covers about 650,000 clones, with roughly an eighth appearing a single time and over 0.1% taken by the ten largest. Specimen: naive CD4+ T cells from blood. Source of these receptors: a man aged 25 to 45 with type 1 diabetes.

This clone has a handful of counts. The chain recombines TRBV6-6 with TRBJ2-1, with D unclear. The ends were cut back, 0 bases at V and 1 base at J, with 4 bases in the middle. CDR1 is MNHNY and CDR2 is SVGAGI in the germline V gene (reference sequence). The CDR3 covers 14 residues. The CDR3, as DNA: TGTGCCAGCAGTTACTCGAATTCCTACAATGAGCAGTTCTTC. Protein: CASSYSNSYNEQFF.

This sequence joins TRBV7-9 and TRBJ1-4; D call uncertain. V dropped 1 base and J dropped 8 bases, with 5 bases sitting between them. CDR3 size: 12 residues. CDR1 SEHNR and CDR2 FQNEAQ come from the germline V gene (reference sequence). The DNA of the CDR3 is TGTGCCAGCAGCTTAGAGGCCGAAAAACTGTTTTTT. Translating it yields CASSLEAEKLFF.

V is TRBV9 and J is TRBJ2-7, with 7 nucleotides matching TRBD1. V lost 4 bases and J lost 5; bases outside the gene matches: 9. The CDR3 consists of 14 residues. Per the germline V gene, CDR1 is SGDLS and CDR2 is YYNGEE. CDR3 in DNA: TGTGCCAGCAGCCCCCAAGACAGGGTCAACGAGCAGTACTTC. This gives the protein CASSPQDRVNEQYF.

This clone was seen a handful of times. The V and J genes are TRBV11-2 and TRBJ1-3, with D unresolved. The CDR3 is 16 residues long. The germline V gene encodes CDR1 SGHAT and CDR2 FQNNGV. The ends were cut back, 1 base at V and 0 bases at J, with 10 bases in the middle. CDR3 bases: TGTGCCAGCAGCTTAGGTGTGACCGTCTCTGGAAACACCATATATTTT. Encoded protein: CASSLGVTVSGNTIYF.

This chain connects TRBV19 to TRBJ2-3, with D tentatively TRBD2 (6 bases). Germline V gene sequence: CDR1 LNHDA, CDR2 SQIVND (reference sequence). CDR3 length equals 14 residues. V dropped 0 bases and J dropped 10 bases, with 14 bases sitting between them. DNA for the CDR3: TGTGCCAGTAGTATAGATGTGACTAGGACTCCGCAGTATTTT. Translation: CASSIDVTRTPQYF.

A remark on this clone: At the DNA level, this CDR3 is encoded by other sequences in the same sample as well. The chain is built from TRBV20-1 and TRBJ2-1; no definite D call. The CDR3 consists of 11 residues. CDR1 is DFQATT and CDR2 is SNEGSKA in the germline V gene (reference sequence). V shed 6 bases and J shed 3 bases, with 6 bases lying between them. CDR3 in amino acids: CSARIYNEQFF. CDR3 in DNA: TGCAGTGCGAGAATCTACAATGAGCAGTTCTTC.

For the CDR3, the DNA is TGTGCCAGCAGTTACCTCCCAGGGACCTCAGAACCCCAGTACTTC. Residues: CASSYLPGTSEPQYF. The chain couples TRBV6-5 to TRBJ2-5, with D perhaps given as TRBD1 or TRBD2 (5 bases each). The CDR3 loop spans 15 amino acids. Trimming removed 2 bases from V and 9 bases from J, with 19 bases in between. Germline CDR1 MNHEY, CDR2 SVGAGI.

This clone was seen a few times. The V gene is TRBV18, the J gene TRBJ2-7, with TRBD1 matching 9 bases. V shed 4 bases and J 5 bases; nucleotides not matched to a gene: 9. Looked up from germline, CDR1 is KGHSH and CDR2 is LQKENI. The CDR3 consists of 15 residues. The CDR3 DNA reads TGTGCCAGCTCACTACAGGGGGCGAGTATCGACGAGCAGTACTTC. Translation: CASSLQGASIDEQYF.

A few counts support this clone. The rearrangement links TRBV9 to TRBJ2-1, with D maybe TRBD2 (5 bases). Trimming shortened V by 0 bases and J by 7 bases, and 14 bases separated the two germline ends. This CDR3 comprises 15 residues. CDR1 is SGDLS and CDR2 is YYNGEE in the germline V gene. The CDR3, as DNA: TGTGCCAGCAGCGTAGGTACCAACACGGGGAATGAGCAGTTCTTC. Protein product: CASSVGTNTGNEQFF. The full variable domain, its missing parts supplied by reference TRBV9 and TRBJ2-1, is DSGVTQTPKHLITATGQRVTLRCSPRSGDLSVYWYQQSLDQGLQFLIQYYNGEERAKGNILERFSAQQFPDLHSELNLSSLELGDSALYFCASSVGTNTGNEQFFGPGTRLTVL.

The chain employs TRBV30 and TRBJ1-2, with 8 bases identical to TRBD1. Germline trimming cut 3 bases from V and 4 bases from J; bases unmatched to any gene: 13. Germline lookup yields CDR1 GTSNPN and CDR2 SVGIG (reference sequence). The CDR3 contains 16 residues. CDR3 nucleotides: TGTGCCTGGAGGGTCCCAGGACAGGGTCGCTCCTATGGCTACACCTTC. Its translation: CAWRVPGQGRSYGYTF.

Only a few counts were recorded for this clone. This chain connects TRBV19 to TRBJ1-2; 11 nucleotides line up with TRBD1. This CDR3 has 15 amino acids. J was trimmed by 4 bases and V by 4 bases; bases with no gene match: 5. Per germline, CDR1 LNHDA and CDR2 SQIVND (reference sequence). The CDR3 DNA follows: TGTGCCAGTAGTACGGGACAGGGGGTCTTCTATGGCTACACCTTC. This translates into CASSTGQGVFYGYTF. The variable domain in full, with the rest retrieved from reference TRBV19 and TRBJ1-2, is DGGITQSPKYLFRKEGQNVTLSCEQNLNHDAMYWYRQDPGQGLRLIYYSQIVNDFQKGDIAEGYSVSREKKESFPLTVTSAQKNPTAFYLCASSTGQGVFYGYTFGSGTRLTVV.

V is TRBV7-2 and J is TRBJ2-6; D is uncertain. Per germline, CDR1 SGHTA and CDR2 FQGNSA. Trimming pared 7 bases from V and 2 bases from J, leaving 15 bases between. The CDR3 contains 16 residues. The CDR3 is CASTPSIQAGANVLTF. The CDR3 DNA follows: TGTGCCAGCACCCCCTCTATCCAGGCTGGGGCCAACGTCCTGACTTTC.

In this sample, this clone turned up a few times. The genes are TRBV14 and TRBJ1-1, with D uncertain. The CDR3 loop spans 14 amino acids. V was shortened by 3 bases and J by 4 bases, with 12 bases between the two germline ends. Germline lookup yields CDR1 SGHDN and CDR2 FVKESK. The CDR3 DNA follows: TGTGCCAGCAGCCAGGGCCATGGAGGCACTGAAGCTTTCTTT. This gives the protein CASSQGHGGTEAFF.

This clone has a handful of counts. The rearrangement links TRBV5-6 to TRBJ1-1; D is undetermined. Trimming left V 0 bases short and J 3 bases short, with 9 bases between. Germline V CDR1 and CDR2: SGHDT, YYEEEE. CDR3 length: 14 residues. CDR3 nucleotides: TGTGCCAGCAGCTTGGTGTCAGCGTACACTGAAGCTTTCTTT. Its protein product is CASSLVSAYTEAFF.

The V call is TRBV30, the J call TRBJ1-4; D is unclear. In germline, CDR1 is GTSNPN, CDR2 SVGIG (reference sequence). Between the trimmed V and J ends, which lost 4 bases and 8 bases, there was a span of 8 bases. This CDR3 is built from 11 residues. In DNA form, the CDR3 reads TGTGCCTGGACCGGCGGCGAAAAACTGTTTTTT. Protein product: CAWTGGEKLFF.

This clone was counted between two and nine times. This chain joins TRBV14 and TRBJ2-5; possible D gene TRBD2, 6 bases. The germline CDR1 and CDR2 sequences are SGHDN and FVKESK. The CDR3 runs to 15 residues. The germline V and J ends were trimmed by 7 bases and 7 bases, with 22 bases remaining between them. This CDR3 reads CASNSGTLGQVTQYF. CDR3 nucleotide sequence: TGTGCCAGCAACTCCGGGACTTTGGGCCAGGTGACCCAGTACTTC.

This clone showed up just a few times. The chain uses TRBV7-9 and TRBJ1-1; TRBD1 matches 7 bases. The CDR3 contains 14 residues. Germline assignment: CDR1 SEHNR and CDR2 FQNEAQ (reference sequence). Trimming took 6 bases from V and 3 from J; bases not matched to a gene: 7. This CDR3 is CASRRFTGDTEAFF. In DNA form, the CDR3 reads TGTGCCAGCAGGCGATTTACAGGGGACACTGAAGCTTTCTTT.

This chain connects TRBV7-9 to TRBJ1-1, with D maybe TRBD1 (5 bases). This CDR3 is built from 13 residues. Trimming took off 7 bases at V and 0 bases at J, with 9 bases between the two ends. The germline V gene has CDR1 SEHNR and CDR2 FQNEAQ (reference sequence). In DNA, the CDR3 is TGTGCCAGCATCAAGGGGTTGAACACTGAAGCTTTCTTT. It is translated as CASIKGLNTEAFF.

CDR3 bases: TGTGCCAGCAGCAATCGGCTGAGCGGGGCGAGTGATGAGCAGTTCTTC. Translating gives CASSNRLSGASDEQFF. The chain employs TRBV7-9 and TRBJ2-1, with TRBD2 identical over 7 bases. Per the germline V gene, CDR1 is SEHNR and CDR2 is FQNEAQ (reference sequence). The J segment lost 8 bases and the V segment lost 5 bases, leaving 15 bases of the junction unmatched. The CDR3 has 16 amino acids.

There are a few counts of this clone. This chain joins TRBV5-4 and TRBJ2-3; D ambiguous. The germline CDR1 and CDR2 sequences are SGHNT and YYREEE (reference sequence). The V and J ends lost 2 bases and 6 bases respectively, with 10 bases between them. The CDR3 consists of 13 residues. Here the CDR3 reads CASSLGIADTQYF. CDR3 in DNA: TGTGCCAGCAGCTTAGGGATCGCTGATACGCAGTATTTT.

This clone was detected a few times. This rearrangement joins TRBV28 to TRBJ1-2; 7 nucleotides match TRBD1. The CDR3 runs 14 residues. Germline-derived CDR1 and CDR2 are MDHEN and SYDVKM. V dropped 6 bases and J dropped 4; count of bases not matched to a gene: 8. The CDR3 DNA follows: TGTGCCAGCAGGGGGACAGCCGTTGTCTATGGCTACACCTTC. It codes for CASRGTAVVYGYTF.

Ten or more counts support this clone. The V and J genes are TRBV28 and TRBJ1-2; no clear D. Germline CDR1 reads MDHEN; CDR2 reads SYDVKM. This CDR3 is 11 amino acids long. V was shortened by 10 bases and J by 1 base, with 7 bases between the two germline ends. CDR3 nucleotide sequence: TGTGCCACACGAGTTAACTATGGCTACACCTTC. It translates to CATRVNYGYTF.

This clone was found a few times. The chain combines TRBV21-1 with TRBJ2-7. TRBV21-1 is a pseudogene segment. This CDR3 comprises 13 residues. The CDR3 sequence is CASSERRPYGQYF. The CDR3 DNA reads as TGTGCCAGCAGCGAGAGAAGGCCCTATGGACAGTACTTC.

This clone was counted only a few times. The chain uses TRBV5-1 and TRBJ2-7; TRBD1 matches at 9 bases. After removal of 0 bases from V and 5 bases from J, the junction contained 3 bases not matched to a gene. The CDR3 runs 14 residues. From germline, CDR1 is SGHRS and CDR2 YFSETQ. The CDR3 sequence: CASSLGDRADEQYF. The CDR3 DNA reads TGCGCCAGCAGCTTGGGGGACAGGGCAGACGAGCAGTACTTC.

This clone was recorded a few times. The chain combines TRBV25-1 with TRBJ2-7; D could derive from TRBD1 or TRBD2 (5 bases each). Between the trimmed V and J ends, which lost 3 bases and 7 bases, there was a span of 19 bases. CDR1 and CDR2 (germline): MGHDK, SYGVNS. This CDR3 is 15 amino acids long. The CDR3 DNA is TGTGCCAGCAGTGACGTCGGGGCAAGTAATGAAGAGCAGTACTTC. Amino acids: CASSDVGASNEEQYF.